This T cell receptor beta chain was recorded in a study of shared clonotypes between healthy human individuals. Study-wide findings and caveats: The expectation was that sequencing depth would affect clonotype sharing among donors.

Of note for this clone: Its antigen is still unknown.

Genomic DNA (from each subset) was split evenly across several immunoSEQ plates. This table comes from immunoSEQ multiplex PCR, and its TCRdb copy is limited to in-frame clones, with some not included. The sample records roughly 2 million clones, about 94% being singletons. CDR1 and CDR2 (germline): SEHNR, FQNEAQ (reference sequence). V was shortened by 5 bases and J by 7 bases, with 13 bases between the two germline ends. The CDR3 length is 13 residues. The receptor's source is a young man in good health. The sample taken for sequencing was naive CD4+ T cells sorted from blood. The subset is: CD45RA+ positively selected. The gene calls are TRBV7-9 and TRBJ2-3; tentatively, D is TRBD2 (5 bases). In nucleotides, the CDR3 is TGTGCCAGCAGCCCCTCCGGGATAAATACGCAGTATTTT. It is translated as CASSPSGINTQYF.